This TCR beta chain was captured by sequencing in a study of beta chain features in type 1 diabetes. General observations from the study: Highly expressing activated T cells could be over-counted with a cDNA template. The naive, central memory and Treg TCRB repertoires looked more alike in patients than they did in healthy donors.

To note about this clone: What it recognizes is unknown.

Deletions cut 3 bases from V and 0 bases from J, with 11 bases between. The germline V gene has CDR1 SGHNT and CDR2 YYREEE (reference sequence). This CDR3 is built from 15 residues. cDNA synthesis used the whole RNA isolate, giving expressed TCRB sequences. Mean read depth for naive, central memory and regulatory T cell samples was around 3.8 million reads. Sequenced by immunoSEQ multiplex PCR; TCRdb stores in-frame clones only, minus some. The data show about 340,000 clones, 7.5% to 9% seen once. Sequenced input: central memory CD4+ T cells from blood. The TCR originated in a woman aged 18-29 years in good health. The chain uses TRBV5-4 and TRBJ2-3; D not resolved. CDR3 region: CASSSKSGSTDTQYF. The CDR3, as DNA: TGTGCCAGCAGCTCGAAATCCGGGAGCACAGATACGCAGTATTTT.